A selection of T cell receptor beta chains follows, all from one sample in a study of T-cell memory formation after mild COVID-19. TCRdb recomputed calls from the 5' RACE reads with MiXCR, one row per CDR3 protein. The sample shows a few hundred thousand distinct CDR3 sequences, around a sixth of them seen only once. Sequenced sample: PBMCs or a T cell subset sorted from them (not recorded which). The receptors here all came from a man between 18 and 35 years old who had mild COVID-19 (a few samples of this study predate the infection). Cell type and time point are not known. CDR3s include the opening cysteine and the closing phenylalanine or tryptophan. Fields, in order: V gene, J gene, clone size, D gene, CDR3 protein, CDR3 DNA. D genes are given only for firm matches. The size of a clone is reported for some rows only, either as once, few or many, or as a class for expanded clones.

v_gene: TRBV5-1; j_gene: TRBJ1-5; abundance: many; d_gene: TRBD1; CDR3aa: CASSSGTGNQPQHF; CDR3nt: TGCGCCAGCAGCTCCGGGACAGGTAATCAGCCCCAGCATTTT
v_gene: TRBV7-2; j_gene: TRBJ2-5; abundance: few; d_gene: TRBD2; CDR3aa: CASSALAGVQETQYF; CDR3nt: TGTGCCAGCAGCGCTCTAGCGGGGGTCCAAGAGACCCAGTACTTC
v_gene: TRBV10-3; j_gene: TRBJ1-5; abundance: NA; d_gene: NA; CDR3aa: CAIREYSNQPQHF; CDR3nt: TGTGCCATCAGGGAATATAGCAATCAGCCCCAGCATTTT
v_gene: TRBV27; j_gene: TRBJ2-3; abundance: NA; d_gene: NA; CDR3aa: CASSLYGAGTTDTQYF; CDR3nt: TGTGCCAGCAGTTTATACGGGGCAGGAACCACAGATACGCAGTATTTT
v_gene: TRBV7-2; j_gene: TRBJ2-5; abundance: few; d_gene: TRBD1; CDR3aa: CASSVRGRGVKTQYF; CDR3nt: TGTGCCAGCAGCGTCAGGGGGAGAGGGGTTAAGACCCAGTACTTC
v_gene: TRBV2; j_gene: TRBJ2-2; abundance: NA; d_gene: NA; CDR3aa: CASRLQGNTGELFF; CDR3nt: TGTGCCAGCAGATTGCAGGGGAACACCGGGGAGCTGTTTTTT
v_gene: TRBV5-1; j_gene: TRBJ1-4; abundance: NA; d_gene: NA; CDR3aa: CASSLGSPNEKLFF; CDR3nt: TGCGCCAGCAGCTTGGGCTCACCCAATGAAAAACTGTTTTTT
v_gene: TRBV11-2; j_gene: TRBJ2-7; abundance: NA; d_gene: TRBD1; CDR3aa: CASSLETRGREQYF; CDR3nt: TGTGCCAGCAGCTTAGAAACCAGGGGGCGAGAGCAGTACTTC
v_gene: TRBV5-1; j_gene: TRBJ2-3; abundance: few; d_gene: TRBD2; CDR3aa: CASSSSGGSTDTQYF; CDR3nt: TGCGCCAGCAGCTCGAGCGGGGGGAGCACAGATACGCAGTATTTT
v_gene: TRBV5-1; j_gene: TRBJ2-7; abundance: NA; d_gene: NA; CDR3aa: CASSSRPSAYEQYF; CDR3nt: TGCGCCAGCAGCTCCCGACCCTCAGCCTACGAGCAGTACTTC
v_gene: TRBV7-2; j_gene: TRBJ1-1; abundance: NA; d_gene: NA; CDR3aa: CASSFQRHTEAFF; CDR3nt: TGTGCCAGCAGCTTCCAACGGCACACTGAAGCTTTCTTT
v_gene: TRBV5-1; j_gene: TRBJ2-1; abundance: NA; d_gene: NA; CDR3aa: CASSLLWEQFF; CDR3nt: TGCGCCAGCAGCCTCCTCTGGGAGCAGTTCTTC
v_gene: TRBV15; j_gene: TRBJ1-3; abundance: NA; d_gene: NA; CDR3aa: CATSRDLGSGNTIYF; CDR3nt: TGTGCCACCAGCAGAGACCTAGGCTCTGGAAACACCATATATTTT
v_gene: TRBV7-9; j_gene: TRBJ2-3; abundance: few; d_gene: NA; CDR3aa: CASSPRKDRAGVTQYF; CDR3nt: TGTGCCAGCAGCCCAAGAAAGGACAGGGCGGGAGTGACGCAGTATTTT
v_gene: TRBV4-3; j_gene: TRBJ1-2; abundance: once; d_gene: TRBD1; CDR3aa: CASSLRTGPGGYTF; CDR3nt: TGCGCCAGCAGCCTCCGGACAGGCCCGGGTGGCTACACCTTC
v_gene: TRBV6-5; j_gene: TRBJ2-1; abundance: NA; d_gene: NA; CDR3aa: CASSYSKGYNEQFF; CDR3nt: TGTGCCAGCAGTTACTCGAAGGGATACAATGAGCAGTTCTTC
v_gene: TRBV20-1; j_gene: TRBJ2-1; abundance: once; d_gene: TRBD2; CDR3aa: CSAWTAGLAGEQFF; CDR3nt: TGCAGTGCTTGGACCGCGGGACTAGCGGGGGAGCAGTTCTTC
v_gene: TRBV6-5; j_gene: TRBJ1-5; abundance: NA; d_gene: NA; CDR3aa: CASSYSRGANQPQHF; CDR3nt: TGTGCCAGCAGTTACTCGCGAGGGGCCAATCAGCCCCAGCATTTT
v_gene: TRBV18; j_gene: TRBJ2-6; abundance: few; d_gene: NA; CDR3aa: CASSPAGSISGANVLTF; CDR3nt: TGTGCCAGCTCACCGGCCGGAAGCATTTCTGGGGCCAACGTCCTGACTTTC
v_gene: TRBV20-1; j_gene: TRBJ2-1; abundance: NA; d_gene: TRBD2; CDR3aa: CSARDRKRGGYNEQFF; CDR3nt: TGCAGTGCTAGAGATCGCAAGCGGGGGGGCTACAATGAGCAGTTCTTC
v_gene: TRBV4-2; j_gene: TRBJ2-4; abundance: NA; d_gene: NA; CDR3aa: CASSQDWGRGLAKNIQYF; CDR3nt: TGTGCCAGCAGCCAAGATTGGGGAAGGGGCCTCGCCAAAAACATTCAGTACTTC
v_gene: TRBV7-9; j_gene: TRBJ1-1; abundance: NA; d_gene: NA; CDR3aa: CASSSIYMNNEAFF; CDR3nt: TGTGCCAGCAGCTCAATATACATGAACAATGAAGCTTTCTTT
v_gene: TRBV20-1; j_gene: TRBJ1-6; abundance: NA; d_gene: NA; CDR3aa: CSASMVVDSPLHF; CDR3nt: TGCAGTGCTAGTATGGTTGTGGATTCACCCCTCCACTTT
v_gene: TRBV10-3; j_gene: TRBJ1-1; abundance: few; d_gene: NA; CDR3aa: CAISWGWARTEAFF; CDR3nt: TGTGCCATCAGTTGGGGGTGGGCCAGGACTGAAGCTTTCTTT
v_gene: TRBV4-1; j_gene: TRBJ1-2; abundance: NA; d_gene: NA; CDR3aa: CASSQGHADNYGYTF; CDR3nt: TGCGCCAGCAGCCAAGGTCATGCAGATAACTATGGCTACACCTTC
v_gene: TRBV20-1; j_gene: TRBJ1-1; abundance: NA; d_gene: NA; CDR3aa: CSARDRRGSYTEAFF; CDR3nt: TGCAGTGCTAGAGATCGTCGAGGGAGTTACACTGAAGCTTTCTTT
v_gene: TRBV5-6; j_gene: TRBJ2-3; abundance: NA; d_gene: NA; CDR3aa: CASSWGYGLSTDTQYF; CDR3nt: TGTGCCAGCAGCTGGGGGTACGGCCTAAGCACAGATACGCAGTATTTT
v_gene: TRBV5-6; j_gene: TRBJ2-1; abundance: NA; d_gene: TRBD1; CDR3aa: CASSLAVQGRWQFF; CDR3nt: TGTGCCAGCAGCTTGGCGGTACAGGGGAGATGGCAGTTCTTC
v_gene: TRBV20-1; j_gene: TRBJ1-2; abundance: NA; d_gene: TRBD1; CDR3aa: CSARTSGTGVYGYTF; CDR3nt: TGCAGTGCTAGAACGTCCGGGACAGGGGTCTATGGCTACACCTTC
v_gene: TRBV24-1; j_gene: TRBJ2-5; abundance: few; d_gene: NA; CDR3aa: CATSDGGQQQETQYF; CDR3nt: TGTGCCACCAGTGACGGGGGACAGCAGCAAGAGACCCAGTACTTC
v_gene: TRBV21-1; j_gene: TRBJ2-7; abundance: NA; d_gene: NA; CDR3aa: CATRGTDDDEQYF; CDR3nt: TGTGCCACAAGAGGGACAGACGACGACGAGCAGTACTTC
v_gene: TRBV7-3; j_gene: TRBJ2-3; abundance: NA; d_gene: NA; CDR3aa: CASSLTWGFTDTQYF; CDR3nt: TGTGCCAGCAGCTTAACGTGGGGGTTTACAGATACGCAGTATTTT
v_gene: TRBV25-1; j_gene: TRBJ2-2; abundance: NA; d_gene: NA; CDR3aa: CASSEVRGYTGELFF; CDR3nt: TGTGCCAGCAGTGAAGTTAGGGGGTACACCGGGGAGCTGTTTTTT
v_gene: TRBV30; j_gene: TRBJ2-5; abundance: few; d_gene: TRBD1; CDR3aa: CAWDRGRIVETQYF; CDR3nt: TGTGCCTGGGACAGGGGGAGGATTGTGGAGACCCAGTACTTC
v_gene: TRBV6-6; j_gene: TRBJ2-1; abundance: few; d_gene: NA; CDR3aa: CASSYNLPRISSHEQFF; CDR3nt: TGTGCCAGCAGTTACAACCTTCCGCGAATCTCTAGCCATGAGCAGTTCTTC
v_gene: TRBV7-9; j_gene: TRBJ2-3; abundance: few; d_gene: TRBD2; CDR3aa: CASSGGTSGAADTQYF; CDR3nt: TGTGCCAGCAGCGGAGGGACTAGCGGGGCAGCAGATACGCAGTATTTT
v_gene: TRBV6-2/TRBV6-3; j_gene: TRBJ1-5; abundance: NA; d_gene: TRBD1; CDR3aa: CASSYSTGEDRVGQPQHF; CDR3nt: TGTGCCAGCAGTTACTCGACAGGAGAGGACAGGGTCGGTCAGCCCCAGCATTTT
v_gene: TRBV12-3/TRBV12-4; j_gene: TRBJ2-1; abundance: NA; d_gene: NA; CDR3aa: CASSTGGNEQFF; CDR3nt: TGTGCCAGCAGTACAGGAGGCAATGAGCAGTTCTTC
v_gene: TRBV30; j_gene: TRBJ1-2; abundance: NA; d_gene: NA; CDR3aa: CAWSQVDYGYTF; CDR3nt: TGTGCCTGGAGTCAAGTAGACTATGGCTACACCTTC
v_gene: TRBV5-1; j_gene: TRBJ2-2; abundance: NA; d_gene: NA; CDR3aa: CASSLAGRRGELFF; CDR3nt: TGCGCCAGCAGCTTGGCCGGGCGGAGAGGGGAGCTGTTTTTT
v_gene: TRBV5-1; j_gene: TRBJ2-1; abundance: NA; d_gene: TRBD1; CDR3aa: CASQVQGGINEQFF; CDR3nt: TGCGCCAGCCAGGTACAGGGGGGAATCAATGAGCAGTTCTTC
v_gene: TRBV12-3/TRBV12-4; j_gene: TRBJ1-1; abundance: NA; d_gene: NA; CDR3aa: CASSLARRAFF; CDR3nt: TGTGCCAGCAGTTTAGCCCGGAGGGCTTTCTTT
v_gene: TRBV19; j_gene: TRBJ1-5; abundance: few; d_gene: NA; CDR3aa: CASQERGVAQPQHF; CDR3nt: TGTGCCAGTCAAGAAAGGGGGGTTGCTCAGCCCCAGCATTTT
v_gene: TRBV20-1; j_gene: TRBJ2-1; abundance: NA; d_gene: TRBD2; CDR3aa: CSASDSGGYNEQFF; CDR3nt: TGCAGTGCCTCCGACAGCGGGGGGTACAATGAGCAGTTCTTC
v_gene: TRBV7-2; j_gene: TRBJ2-5; abundance: many; d_gene: NA; CDR3aa: CASSLRTAQETQYF; CDR3nt: TGTGCCAGCAGCTTGAGAACAGCACAAGAGACCCAGTACTTC
v_gene: TRBV4-1; j_gene: TRBJ2-1; abundance: NA; d_gene: TRBD2; CDR3aa: CASSQGRASGNNEQFF; CDR3nt: TGCGCCAGCAGCCAAGGAAGGGCTAGCGGGAACAATGAGCAGTTCTTC
v_gene: TRBV7-2; j_gene: TRBJ2-7; abundance: once; d_gene: TRBD1; CDR3aa: CASSHDRGLSYEQYF; CDR3nt: TGTGCCAGCAGCCACGACAGGGGATTATCCTACGAGCAGTACTTC
v_gene: TRBV19; j_gene: TRBJ2-3; abundance: NA; d_gene: NA; CDR3aa: CASSSRDPAGDTQYF; CDR3nt: TGTGCCAGTAGTAGCCGGGACCCGGCGGGAGATACGCAGTATTTT
v_gene: TRBV12-3/TRBV12-4; j_gene: TRBJ2-3; abundance: NA; d_gene: NA; CDR3aa: CASSPAATDTQYF; CDR3nt: TGTGCCAGCAGCCCGGCAGCCACAGATACGCAGTATTTT
v_gene: TRBV7-8; j_gene: TRBJ2-1; abundance: many; d_gene: NA; CDR3aa: CASLGLDNEQFF; CDR3nt: TGTGCCAGCTTAGGACTTGACAATGAGCAGTTCTTC
v_gene: TRBV15; j_gene: TRBJ2-3; abundance: many; d_gene: NA; CDR3aa: CATSIPDSADTQYF; CDR3nt: TGTGCCACCAGCATCCCTGACTCTGCAGATACGCAGTATTTT
v_gene: TRBV4-3; j_gene: TRBJ2-7; abundance: few; d_gene: NA; CDR3aa: CASSQGSTKGYEQYF; CDR3nt: TGCGCCAGCAGCCAAGGCTCTACCAAGGGCTACGAGCAGTACTTC
v_gene: TRBV30; j_gene: TRBJ1-3; abundance: few; d_gene: NA; CDR3aa: CAWREGGYSGNTIYF; CDR3nt: TGTGCCTGGAGAGAAGGGGGATACTCTGGAAACACCATATATTTT
v_gene: TRBV5-1; j_gene: TRBJ2-1; abundance: few; d_gene: TRBD1; CDR3aa: CASSVGQQYNEQFF; CDR3nt: TGCGCCAGCAGCGTGGGACAGCAATACAATGAGCAGTTCTTC
v_gene: TRBV10-3; j_gene: TRBJ1-3; abundance: NA; d_gene: TRBD1; CDR3aa: CAIRGGQVHTIYF; CDR3nt: TGTGCCATCAGAGGGGGACAGGTCCACACCATATATTTT
v_gene: TRBV20-1; j_gene: TRBJ2-3; abundance: few; d_gene: NA; CDR3aa: CSARRGPPTDTQYF; CDR3nt: TGCAGTGCTAGGCGGGGTCCCCCCACAGATACGCAGTATTTT
v_gene: TRBV7-2; j_gene: TRBJ2-1; abundance: few; d_gene: NA; CDR3aa: CASSSGPALWQFF; CDR3nt: TGTGCCAGCAGCTCCGGACCCGCCTTGTGGCAGTTCTTC
v_gene: TRBV6-1; j_gene: TRBJ2-3; abundance: many; d_gene: TRBD2; CDR3aa: CASSEGTSHTDTQYF; CDR3nt: TGTGCCAGCAGTGAAGGGACTAGCCACACAGATACGCAGTATTTT
v_gene: TRBV19; j_gene: TRBJ2-1; abundance: few; d_gene: NA; CDR3aa: CASSRRSTDEQFF; CDR3nt: TGTGCCAGTAGTAGGCGGTCTACGGATGAGCAGTTCTTC
v_gene: TRBV7-9; j_gene: TRBJ1-1; abundance: NA; d_gene: TRBD1; CDR3aa: CASSSADRAAFF; CDR3nt: TGTGCCAGCAGCTCCGCAGACAGGGCGGCTTTCTTT